These 2 T cell receptor beta chains came from one sample sequenced in a study of cytomegalovirus exposure and HLA in healthy donors. PCR was performed using 60 Vbeta and 13 Jbeta primers. Clones were read by immunoSEQ multiplex PCR, and TCRdb kept only the in-frame ones, dropping some. Of approximately 200,000 clones in the sample, more than 75% were seen once. The sequencing input was PBMCs. The source is a woman between 50 and 59 years old in good health and CMV-seropositive.

The J gene is TRBJ1-4, the V gene TRBV7-2, with D perhaps matching TRBD1 (5 bases). CDR3 length: 15 residues. Germline-derived CDR1 and CDR2 are SGHTA and FQGNSA. Trimming left V 1 base short and J 8 bases short, with 14 bases between. CDR3 DNA sequence: TGTGCCAGCAGCTTAGGGGCAGGGAGGTGGGAAAAACTGTTTTTT. This gives the protein CASSLGAGRWEKLFF. Drawing the rest from reference TRBV7-2 and TRBJ1-4, the complete variable domain is GAGVSQSPSNKVTEKGKDVELRCDPISGHTALYWYRQSLGQGLEFLIYFQGNSAPDKSGLPSDRFSAERTGGSVSTLTIQRTQQEDSAVYLCASSLGAGRWEKLFFGSGTQLSVL.

The rearrangement uses TRBV27 and TRBJ1-1; TRBD1 matches 7 bases. Losses at the gene ends were 6 bases for V and 1 base for J; bases not matched to a gene: 11. The CDR3 spans 16 residues. Germline assignment: CDR1 MNHEY and CDR2 SMNVEV (reference sequence). CDR3 coding DNA: TGTGCCAGCAGGCCGCCACGACAGGGAGGGAACACTGAAGCTTTCTTT. Protein: CASRPPRQGGNTEAFF.